Listed below are T cell receptor beta chains from one sample, sequenced in a study of shared clonotypes between healthy human individuals. Libraries were prepared by immunoSEQ multiplex PCR; TCRdb keeps only in-frame clonotypes and omits some of them. The sample lists a few million clones; approximately 92% were seen once. Sequencing input: naive CD4+ T cells sorted from blood. Receptor source: a man between 18 and 35 years old in good health. Both conserved end residues are part of each CDR3. Each record gives: D gene, clone size, J gene, V gene, CDR3 protein, CDR3 DNA. The D gene is left open where the match is weak. Some rows mark clone size as missing; the rest say once, few, many or name a class of expanded clone.

>.|.|TRBJ1-3|TRBV7-7
CASSLADSPGNTIYF
TGTGCTAGCAGCTTAGCGGACAGCCCTGGAAACACCATATATTTT
>.|.|TRBJ2-6|TRBV19
CASSIRSGANVLTF
TGTGCCAGTAGTATCCGCTCTGGGGCCAACGTCCTGACTTTC
>.|.|TRBJ1-1|TRBV19
CASSIGPGPTEAFF
TGTGCCAGTAGTATAGGACCGGGGCCCACTGAAGCTTTCTTT
>TRBD1|.|TRBJ1-1|TRBV27
CASQIGTGSTNTEAFF
TGTGCCAGCCAAATAGGGACAGGGTCTACGAACACTGAAGCTTTCTTT
>TRBD2|.|TRBJ2-7|TRBV2
CASSERDYEQCF
TGTGCCAGCAGTGAAAGGGACTACGAGCAGTGCTTC
>.|.|TRBJ2-7|TRBV19
CASSQGNSYEQYF
TGTGCCAGTTCTCAGGGAAACTCCTACGAGCAGTACTTC
>.|once|TRBJ2-1|TRBV7-9
CASPRYSDNEQFF
TGTGCCAGCCCCCGATATAGCGACAATGAGCAGTTCTTC
>.|.|TRBJ1-3|TRBV19
CASSILGGRNTIYF
TGTGCCAGTAGTATTCTCGGGGGTAGAAACACCATATATTTT
>.|.|TRBJ2-7|TRBV6-1
CASSFLQGSSHEQYF
TGTGCCAGCAGCTTCCTACAGGGATCGAGCCACGAGCAGTACTTC
>TRBD1|.|TRBJ2-5|TRBV6-4
CANTQWTTEQGARSETQYF
TGTGCCAACACCCAATGGACGACCGAACAGGGGGCGCGGTCGGAGACCCAGTACTTC
>.|.|TRBJ2-1|TRBV6-6
CASSYSGVSYNEQFF
TGTGCCAGCAGTTACTCTGGGGTTTCCTACAATGAGCAGTTCTTC
>.|.|TRBJ2-7|TRBV29-1
CSVAGGYEQYF
TGCAGCGTTGCAGGGGGGTACGAGCAGTACTTC
>.|.|TRBJ2-3|TRBV5-4
CASGLAGLTDTQYF
TGTGCCAGCGGCTTGGCGGGGCTCACAGATACGCAGTATTTT
>TRBD1|.|TRBJ2-2|TRBV5-1
CASSLGDRDGTGELFF
TGCGCCAGCAGCTTGGGGGACAGGGACGGCACCGGGGAGCTGTTTTTT
>TRBD1|.|TRBJ1-2|TRBV7-8
CASSLPTGNYGYTF
TGTGCCAGCAGCCTCCCGACAGGGAACTATGGCTACACCTTC
>.|.|TRBJ1-2|TRBV28
CASSLIDIYGYTF
TGTGCCAGCAGTTTAATTGATATCTATGGCTACACCTTC
>.|.|TRBJ2-3|TRBV5-4
CASSSTDTQYF
TGTGCCAGCAGTTCGACAGATACGCAGTATTTT
>.|.|TRBJ2-5|TRBV5-4
CASSAYREWYQETQYF
TGTGCCAGCAGCGCGTACAGAGAATGGTACCAAGAGACCCAGTACTTC
>.|.|TRBJ1-2|TRBV9
CASSALGGNGYTF
TGTGCCAGCAGCGCTCTTGGGGGTAACGGCTACACCTTC
>TRBD1|.|TRBJ2-7|TRBV6-6
CASRLTGTAAYEQYF
TGTGCCAGCAGACTTACCGGGACAGCAGCCTACGAGCAGTACTTC
>.|.|TRBJ1-5|TRBV30
CACEREPGQPQHF
TGTGCCTGCGAGCGGGAGCCGGGGCAGCCCCAGCATTTT
>TRBD1|.|TRBJ1-6|TRBV6-5
CASSYAQGGNSPLHF
TGTGCCAGCAGTTACGCACAGGGGGGCAATTCACCCCTCCACTTT
>.|.|TRBJ1-4|TRBV6-5
CASTSRATNEKLFF
TGTGCCAGCACCTCCAGAGCAACTAATGAAAAACTGTTTTTT
>TRBD1|.|TRBJ1-6|TRBV19
CASSIELTGGASFSPLHF
TGTGCCAGTAGTATAGAGCTGACAGGGGGCGCATCTTTTTCACCCCTCCACTTT
>.|.|TRBJ1-5|TRBV30
CAWSDVFYNQPQHF
TGTGCCTGGAGTGACGTATTTTACAATCAGCCCCAGCATTTT
>TRBD1|.|TRBJ2-5|TRBV30
CAWRAGRGLETQYF
TGTGCCTGGAGGGCTGGCAGGGGGCTTGAGACCCAGTACTTC
>.|.|TRBJ1-2|TRBV7-2
CASSLGYTVGF
TGTGCCAGCAGCTTAGGATATACAGTGGGCTTC
>TRBD1|once|TRBJ2-6|TRBV6-1
CASSEGETGGAGANVLTF
TGTGCCAGCAGTGAAGGGGAGACAGGGGGAGCTGGGGCCAACGTCCTGACTTTC
>TRBD1|.|TRBJ1-2|TRBV10-2
CASSEHRGYGYTF
TGCGCCAGCAGTGAGCACAGGGGGTATGGCTACACCTTC
>TRBD1|.|TRBJ1-2|TRBV11-2
CASSIGQGSYTF
TGTGCCAGCAGCATAGGACAGGGGAGCTACACCTTC
>.|.|TRBJ1-5|TRBV6-1
CASSERNWGGQPQHF
TGTGCCAGCAGTGAAAGAAATTGGGGGGGTCAGCCCCAGCATTTT
>.|.|TRBJ2-7|TRBV6-6
CASISPSQGRYEQYF
TGTGCCAGCATTTCTCCCTCACAGGGAAGGTACGAGCAGTACTTC
>TRBD2|.|TRBJ2-5|TRBV6-5
CASSYSSSGTVGTQYF
TGTGCCAGCAGTTACTCGTCTAGCGGTACCGTCGGGACCCAGTACTTC
>.|.|TRBJ2-1|TRBV7-3
CASSLRRGSGPTYNEQFF
TGTGCCAGCAGCTTAAGAAGGGGTAGCGGCCCAACCTACAATGAGCAGTTCTTC
>.|.|TRBJ2-1|TRBV20-1
CSARREEQFF
TGCAGTGCTAGAAGGGAGGAGCAGTTCTTC
>TRBD1|few|TRBJ2-2|TRBV6-1
CASSEQGARNTGELFF
TGTGCCAGCAGTGAACAGGGGGCTAGGAACACCGGGGAGCTGTTTTTT
>.|.|TRBJ2-7|TRBV2
CASSPSSVEQYF
TGTGCCAGCAGTCCTAGTTCCGTCGAGCAGTACTTC
>.|.|TRBJ2-3|TRBV7-6
CASSFETKEFQDTQYF
TGTGCCAGCAGCTTCGAGACCAAAGAGTTTCAGGATACGCAGTATTTT
>TRBD1|.|TRBJ1-4|TRBV5-1
CASSLAGTATNEKLFF
TGCGCCAGCAGCTTGGCTGGGACAGCAACTAATGAAAAACTGTTTTTT
>.|.|TRBJ1-2|TRBV6-5
CASSTAADGYTF
TGTGCCAGCAGTACGGCGGCGGATGGCTACACCTTC
>.|.|TRBJ2-3|TRBV5-1
CASSLLGRSTDTQYF
TGCGCCAGCAGCTTGTTAGGACGAAGCACAGATACGCAGTATTTT
>TRBD2|.|TRBJ2-1|TRBV12-5
CASGRSGGDNEQFF
TGTGCTAGTGGTCGTAGCGGGGGAGACAATGAGCAGTTCTTC
>.|.|TRBJ1-1|TRBV15
CATSRDPPYTEAFF
TGTGCCACCAGCAGAGATCCTCCGTACACTGAAGCTTTCTTT
>.|.|TRBJ2-7|TRBV6-1
CASRPGGSWDEQYF
TGTGCCAGCAGACCCGGGGGCTCGTGGGACGAGCAGTACTTC
>.|.|TRBJ1-4|TRBV5-1
CASSLSQGTDQGEKLFF
TGCGCCAGCAGCTTGAGCCAGGGTACCGACCAGGGGGAAAAACTGTTTTTT
>.|.|TRBJ2-7|TRBV21-1
CASSKSEGSLKHEQYF
TGTGCCAGCAGCAAATCGGAAGGCAGCCTGAAACACGAGCAGTACTTC
>.|.|TRBJ2-7|TRBV10-3
CAISESGQPSYEQYF
TGTGCCATCAGTGAGTCTGGACAGCCCTCCTACGAGCAGTACTTC
>.|once|TRBJ2-7|TRBV4-2
CASSRLLQDSSYEQYF
TGTGCCAGCAGCCGATTACTTCAGGACAGCTCCTACGAGCAGTACTTC
>.|once|TRBJ2-2|TRBV2
CASSQTHAGELFF
TGTGCCAGCAGCCAGACCCACGCCGGGGAGCTGTTTTTT
>.|.|TRBJ1-2|TRBV7-2
CASSPRRSRGVIYGYTF
TGTGCCAGCAGCCCCCGACGGTCAAGGGGGGTAATCTATGGCTACACCTTC
>TRBD1|.|TRBJ1-5|TRBV11-2
CASSEGQRNQPQHF
TGTGCCAGCAGCGAGGGACAGAGAAATCAGCCCCAGCATTTT
>TRBD1|.|TRBJ1-6|TRBV6-5
CASSRQGSNSPLHF
TGTGCCAGCAGCAGACAGGGCTCTAATTCACCCCTCCACTTT
>TRBD1|.|TRBJ1-4|TRBV29-1
CSVSQGINEKLFF
TGCAGCGTTTCACAGGGGATCAATGAAAAACTGTTTTTT
>.|.|TRBJ1-3|TRBV6-5
CASSLGLAGNTIYF
TGTGCCAGCAGTCTAGGGTTAGCTGGAAACACCATATATTTT
>.|.|TRBJ2-2|TRBV11-2
CASSLALLQYTNTGELFF
TGTGCCAGCAGCTTAGCCCTACTACAATATACCAACACCGGGGAGCTGTTTTTT
>.|.|TRBJ2-1|TRBV20-1
CSARNGNEQFF
TGCAGTGCTCGGAACGGGAATGAGCAGTTCTTC
>TRBD1|.|TRBJ1-6|TRBV5-4
CASSLGGQGNSPLHF
TGTGCCAGCAGCTTGGGAGGACAGGGTAATTCACCCCTCCACTTT
>TRBD1|.|TRBJ2-1|TRBV5-1
CASSPGDRDENEQFF
TGCGCCAGCAGCCCGGGCGACAGGGATGAAAATGAGCAGTTCTTC
>.|.|TRBJ1-6|TRBV6-6
CASSTISRGDSPLHF
TGTGCCAGCAGTACTATTTCCCGGGGGGATTCACCCCTCCACTTT